The 23 T cell receptor beta chains listed next were all sequenced from one sample in a study of T cell changes during pregnancy in multiple sclerosis. The repertoire was sequenced with immunoSEQ multiplex PCR; TCRdb's copy has only in-frame clones and lacks some. The sample lists about 22,000 clones; more than 75% were seen once. Specimen: CD8+ T cells from peripheral blood mononuclear cells, collected after pregnancy. All receptors come from a female donor with multiple sclerosis, enrolled in a pregnancy study.

CDR3 sequence: CSVIVARNTEAFF. The DNA of the CDR3 is TGCAGCGTTATCGTCGCGAGGAACACTGAAGCTTTCTTT. The chain links TRBV29-1 to TRBJ1-1, with no clear D. The CDR3 covers 13 residues. V lost 5 bases and J lost 1, with 11 bases in between. Germline-derived CDR1 and CDR2 are SQVTM and ANQGSEA.

CDR3 DNA: TGTGCCAGCCCCAGGGGAACCGGGGAGCTGTTTTTT. Translated, it gives CASPRGTGELFF. The chain links TRBV7-8 to TRBJ2-2; TRBD1 might be the D (6 bases). This CDR3 spans 12 amino acids. The germline V gene encodes CDR1 SGHVS and CDR2 FQNEAQ. Trimming shortened V by 8 bases and J by 5 bases, and 9 bases separated the two germline ends.

The chain combines TRBV27 with TRBJ1-3, with 7 bases aligning to TRBD1. Germline loops: CDR1 MNHEY, CDR2 SMNVEV (reference sequence). This CDR3 is built from 15 residues. V lost 2 bases to trimming and J lost 0 bases; unmatched junction nucleotides: 1. The CDR3 DNA sequence: TGTGCCAGCAGTTTAGACAGGGACTCTGGAAACACCATATATTTT. It specifies CASSLDRDSGNTIYF.

Remarks on this clone: Germline is not matched at one junction end, which may reflect a read error. The chain recombines TRBV6-6 with TRBJ1-1; a weak D match, TRBD1 (6 bases). Germline V lookup: CDR1 MNHNY, CDR2 SVGAGI (reference sequence). This CDR3 is 13 amino acids long. CDR3 in DNA: TGTACCAGCATAGGCAGGGGATATACTGAAGCTTTCTTT. This translates into CTSIGRGYTEAFF.

CDR3 DNA sequence: TGTGCCAGCAGCTTCCTGCTACCGAGCTCCTACAATGAGCAGTTCTTC. Protein product: CASSFLLPSSYNEQFF. This sequence joins TRBV11-2 and TRBJ2-1; D call uncertain. This CDR3 has 16 amino acids. CDR1 SGHAT and CDR2 FQNNGV come from the germline V gene. Trimming stripped 3 bases from V and 0 bases from J, with 12 bases between.

The chain is built from TRBV5-1 and TRBJ1-1; perhaps TRBD1 as D (6 bases). V dropped 0 bases and J dropped 7 bases, with 13 bases sitting between them. CDR1 is SGHRS, CDR2 YFSETQ, per germline. This CDR3 is 14 amino acids long. The CDR3 nucleotides read TGCGCCAGCAGCTTGGGCTCCGGGACACATGAAGCTTTCTTT. Translating gives CASSLGSGTHEAFF.

The V call is TRBV6-4, the J call TRBJ2-3; a weak D match, TRBD2 (6 bases). The V end was cut by 3 bases, the J end by 0 bases, with 10 bases between. Germline values: CDR1 MRHNA, CDR2 SNTAGT. CDR3 size: 15 residues. The CDR3 coding sequence is TGTGCCAGCAGTGAGGGTAGCGGAAGCACAGATACGCAGTATTTT. Amino acid sequence: CASSEGSGSTDTQYF.

This chain uses TRBV7-9 with TRBJ2-7; possible D gene TRBD1, 6 bases. Germline V gene sequence: CDR1 SEHNR, CDR2 FQNEAQ (reference sequence). The V gene lost 6 bases and the J gene lost 4 bases, with 13 bases spanning the gap. The CDR3 loop spans 13 amino acids. As DNA, the CDR3 is TGTGCCAGCAGTCAACCCACAGGGTACGAGCAGTACTTC. This codes for CASSQPTGYEQYF.

This chain joins TRBV11-2 and TRBJ2-5, with 13 nucleotides matching TRBD2. V lost 4 bases to trimming and J lost 5 bases; unmatched junction nucleotides: 4. The CDR3 consists of 15 residues. Germline V gene sequence: CDR1 SGHAT, CDR2 FQNNGV. Here the CDR3 DNA reads TGTGCCAGCAGCTGGACTAGCGGGAGAGGGGAGACCCAGTACTTC. Encoded protein: CASSWTSGRGETQYF.

The genes are TRBV7-9 and TRBJ2-1, with 12 bases fitting TRBD2. V shed 3 bases and J 5 bases; nucleotides not matched to a gene: 5. The CDR3 extends over 16 amino acids. Germline V gene sequence: CDR1 SEHNR, CDR2 FQNEAQ (reference sequence). The CDR3 here is CASSFSRTSGDNEQFF. The CDR3 region has the DNA TGTGCCAGCAGCTTCTCCAGGACTAGCGGGGACAATGAGCAGTTCTTC.

The chain links TRBV28 to TRBJ2-7; D call uncertain. The germline V gene encodes CDR1 MDHEN and CDR2 SYDVKM. Trimming stripped 2 bases from V and 7 bases from J, with 9 bases between. This CDR3 has 12 amino acids. CDR3 residues: CASSLGYGEQYF. The CDR3 nucleotides read TGTGCCAGCAGTTTAGGGTACGGGGAGCAGTACTTC.

The chain couples TRBV19 to TRBJ1-4; D gene uncertain. The CDR3 is made up of 15 amino acids. V lost 9 bases, J lost 8 bases, and 22 bases lay in between. Germline CDR1 is LNHDA and CDR2 is SQIVND (reference sequence). The DNA of the CDR3 is TGTGCCAGCGCGAGGCCGGCAGTAGGAGGAGAAAAACTGTTTTTT. Its protein is CASARPAVGGEKLFF.

The gene calls are TRBV6-4 and TRBJ2-3, with 11 bases that match TRBD1. The germline CDR1 and CDR2 sequences are MRHNA and SNTAGT. V gave up 4 bases and J gave up 3 bases; unmatched junction bases: 3. CDR3 size: 15 residues. The CDR3 here is CASSGTGGATDTQYF. CDR3 nucleotide sequence: TGTGCCAGCAGTGGGACAGGGGGCGCGACAGATACGCAGTATTTT.

The chain has TRBV4-2 and TRBJ2-7, with D maybe TRBD1 (5 bases). Per the germline V gene, CDR1 is LGHNA and CDR2 is YNFKEQ. V shed 1 base and J shed 0 bases, with 10 bases lying between them. The CDR3 extends over 15 amino acids. The chain's CDR3 is CASSQGQGASYEQYF. The CDR3 DNA reads TGTGCCAGCAGCCAAGGGCAGGGCGCCTCCTACGAGCAGTACTTC.

The J gene is TRBJ2-5, the V gene TRBV18; weak D call: TRBD2 (5 bases). From germline, CDR1 is KGHSH and CDR2 LQKENI. Trimming removed 0 bases from V and 3 bases from J, with 17 bases in between. The CDR3 has 17 residues. The CDR3 region has the DNA TGTGCCAGCTCACCACCTTTCGACGAAGGGAGCGAAGAGACCCAGTACTTC. It encodes CASSPPFDEGSEETQYF. Complete variable domain (other parts from reference TRBV18 and TRBJ2-5): NAGVMQNPRHLVRRRGQEARLRCSPMKGHSHVYWYRQLPEEGLKFMVYLQKENIIDESGMPKERFSAEFPKEGPSILRIQQVVRGDSAAYFCASSPPFDEGSEETQYFGPGTRLLVL.

The gene calls are TRBV6-1 and TRBJ2-1, with unresolved D. The germline CDR1 and CDR2 sequences are MNHNS and SASEGT. The ends were cut back, 5 bases at V and 10 bases at J, with 9 bases in the middle. This CDR3 has 11 residues. CDR3 protein: CASSYGTEQFF. The CDR3 DNA reads as TGTGCCAGCAGTTATGGCACGGAGCAGTTCTTC.

The chain has TRBV6-1 and TRBJ2-3; D not resolved. V lost 2 bases to trimming and J lost 2 bases, with 8 bases between them. The CDR3 length is 14 residues. From germline, CDR1 is MNHNS and CDR2 SASEGT. CDR3 loop: CASSEKPDTDTQYF. Here the CDR3 DNA reads TGTGCCAGCAGTGAAAAGCCCGACACAGATACGCAGTATTTT.

The chain links TRBV14 to TRBJ1-2; 10 bases are a match to TRBD1. Germline assignment: CDR1 SGHDN and CDR2 FVKESK. The CDR3 consists of 16 residues. Trimming took 1 base from V and 4 from J; bases not matched to a gene: 6. The CDR3 coding sequence is TGTGCCAGCAGCCAAGGACAGGGGGCTGATTTCTATGGCTACACCTTC. Amino acids: CASSQGQGADFYGYTF.

V is TRBV27 and J is TRBJ2-1; 7 bases map to TRBD1. The CDR3 spans 17 residues. Per the germline V gene, CDR1 is MNHEY and CDR2 is SMNVEV (reference sequence). Germline trimming cut 4 bases from V and 5 bases from J; bases unmatched to any gene: 14. DNA of the CDR3: TGTGCCAGCAGTTCCTCAGACTGGACAGGAGACCACAATGAGCAGTTCTTC. This encodes CASSSSDWTGDHNEQFF.

The chain carries TRBV10-3 and TRBJ2-7, with 10 bases aligning to TRBD1. CDR1 is ENHRY, CDR2 SYGVKD, per germline. The CDR3 extends over 15 amino acids. V shed 3 bases, J shed 5 bases, and the junction held 7 bases outside the gene matches. CDR3 DNA sequence: TGTGCCATCAGTGATGGAGGGGACAGGGGTCACGAGCAGTACTTC. It encodes CAISDGGDRGHEQYF.

This chain links TRBV13 with TRBJ2-3, with a tentative D call TRBD2 (7 bases). This CDR3 comprises 16 residues. Germline V gives CDR1 PRHDT, CDR2 FYEKMQ (reference sequence). The ends were cut back, 1 base at V and 2 bases at J, with 13 bases in the middle. For the CDR3, the DNA is TGTGCCAGCAGCTTAGAGATGGGGGGGCCCACAGATACGCAGTATTTT. Translating it yields CASSLEMGGPTDTQYF.

This clone counts as medium-sized (0.01 to 0.1%). V is TRBV4-3 and J is TRBJ2-7, with 10 bases aligning to TRBD2. Per the germline V gene, CDR1 is LGHNA and CDR2 is YSLEER. V gave up 0 bases and J gave up 5 bases; unmatched junction bases: 4. The CDR3 sequence is 15 residues long. The CDR3 loop reads CASSQDTSGKDEQYF. The CDR3 DNA sequence: TGCGCCAGCAGCCAAGATACTAGCGGGAAAGACGAGCAGTACTTC.

The V call is TRBV4-3, the J call TRBJ2-2; 7 bases match TRBD2. V lost 4 bases, J lost 2 bases, and 4 bases stayed unmatched. The length of the CDR3 is 15 residues. Germline V gene sequence: CDR1 LGHNA, CDR2 YSLEER. CDR3 region: CASSPGGDNTGELFF. CDR3 in DNA: TGCGCCAGCAGCCCTGGGGGGGACAACACCGGGGAGCTGTTTTTT.